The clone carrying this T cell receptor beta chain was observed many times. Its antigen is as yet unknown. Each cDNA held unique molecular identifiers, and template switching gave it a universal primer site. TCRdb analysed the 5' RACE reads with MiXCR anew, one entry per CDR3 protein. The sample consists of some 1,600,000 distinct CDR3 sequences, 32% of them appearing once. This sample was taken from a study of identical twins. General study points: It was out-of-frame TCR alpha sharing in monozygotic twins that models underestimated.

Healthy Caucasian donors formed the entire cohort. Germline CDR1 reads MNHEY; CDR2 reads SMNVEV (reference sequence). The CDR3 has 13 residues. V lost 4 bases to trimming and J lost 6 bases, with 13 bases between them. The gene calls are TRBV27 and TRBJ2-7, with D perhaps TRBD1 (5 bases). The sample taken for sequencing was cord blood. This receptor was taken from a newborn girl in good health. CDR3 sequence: CASSYRRQSEQYF. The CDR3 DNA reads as TGTGCCAGCAGTTACCGCCGACAGAGCGAGCAGTACTTC.